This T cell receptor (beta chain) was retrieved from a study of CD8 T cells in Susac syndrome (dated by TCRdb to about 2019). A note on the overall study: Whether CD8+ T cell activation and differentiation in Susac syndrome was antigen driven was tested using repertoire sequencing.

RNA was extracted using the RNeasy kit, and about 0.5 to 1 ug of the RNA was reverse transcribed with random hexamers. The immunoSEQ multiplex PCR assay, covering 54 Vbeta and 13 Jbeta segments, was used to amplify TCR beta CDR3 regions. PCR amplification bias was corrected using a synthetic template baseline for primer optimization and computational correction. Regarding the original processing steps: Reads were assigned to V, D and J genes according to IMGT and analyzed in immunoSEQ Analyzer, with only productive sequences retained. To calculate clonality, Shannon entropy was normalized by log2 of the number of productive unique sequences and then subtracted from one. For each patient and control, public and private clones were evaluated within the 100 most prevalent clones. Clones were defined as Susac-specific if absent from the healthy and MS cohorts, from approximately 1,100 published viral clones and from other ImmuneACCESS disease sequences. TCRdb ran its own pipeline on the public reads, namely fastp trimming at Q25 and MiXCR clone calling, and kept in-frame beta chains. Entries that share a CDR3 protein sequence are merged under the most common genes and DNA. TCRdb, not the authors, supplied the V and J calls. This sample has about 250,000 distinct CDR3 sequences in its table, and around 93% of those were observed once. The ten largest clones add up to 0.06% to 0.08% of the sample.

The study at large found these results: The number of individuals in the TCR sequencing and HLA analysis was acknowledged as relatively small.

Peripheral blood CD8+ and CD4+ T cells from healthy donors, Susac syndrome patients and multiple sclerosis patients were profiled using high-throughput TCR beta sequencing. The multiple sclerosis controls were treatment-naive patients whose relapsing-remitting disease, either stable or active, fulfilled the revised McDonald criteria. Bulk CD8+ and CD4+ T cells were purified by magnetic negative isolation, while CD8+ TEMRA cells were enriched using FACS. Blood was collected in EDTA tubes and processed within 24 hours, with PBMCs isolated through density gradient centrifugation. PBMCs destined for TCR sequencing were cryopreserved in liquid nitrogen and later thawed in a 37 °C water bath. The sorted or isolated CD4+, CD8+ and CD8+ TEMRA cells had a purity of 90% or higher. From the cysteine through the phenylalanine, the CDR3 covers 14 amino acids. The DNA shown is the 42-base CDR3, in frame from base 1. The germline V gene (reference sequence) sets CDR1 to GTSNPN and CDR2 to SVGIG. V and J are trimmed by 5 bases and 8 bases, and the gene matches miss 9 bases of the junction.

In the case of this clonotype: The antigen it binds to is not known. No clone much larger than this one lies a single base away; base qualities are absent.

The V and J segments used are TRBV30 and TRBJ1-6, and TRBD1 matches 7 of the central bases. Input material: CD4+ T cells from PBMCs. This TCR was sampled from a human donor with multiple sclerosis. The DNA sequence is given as TGTGCCTGGGGAGCCAGGGGGGATTATTCACCCCTCCACTTT. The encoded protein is CAWGARGDYSPLHF.